This entry features one T cell receptor (beta chain) sequence. Antigen unknown. The germline gene is not matched at one end of the junction; a read error may be the cause. These data belong to a study of CD8+CD57+ T cells in acquired aplastic anemia. Background on the study: Across the sorted CD4+ and CD8+ cells, DNA amounts averaged around 3.2 ug. Healthy donor sequencing depth: about 10 million CD4+, about 12 million CD8+ reads.

For CDR3 and TCR beta VDJ profiling, genomic DNA was the template used. From the reads, TCRdb called clonotypes with MiXCR, one entry per CDR3 protein. Among 350,000 to 450,000 distinct CDR3 sequences listed, about two thirds were seen once. Germline CDR1 is SGHVS and CDR2 is FQNEAQ. The CDR3 loop spans 14 amino acids. Findings of the study overall: Patients versus controls showed no significant CD8+ Simpson's diversity difference. Between patients and controls, about 30 CD8+ CDR3 sequences were found in common.

Sequencing was carried out using sorted CD4+, CD8+, or CD8+CD57+ T cells (not recorded which) from PBMCs. This receptor was obtained from a human donor in good health, serving as a control. The chain links TRBV7-8 to TRBJ1-1; a weak D match, TRBD1 (5 bases). The CDR3 region has the DNA TGCGGTGCCGGGTTGGGGCTCGTGAACACTGAAGCTTTCTTT. Protein product: CGAGLGLVNTEAFF.